The rows below give T cell receptor beta chains drawn from one sample of a study of cytomegalovirus exposure and HLA in healthy donors. TCRdb's table, derived via immunoSEQ multiplex PCR, lists solely in-frame clones and lacks some. This sample carries some 94,000 clones, over 65% of them seen once, and the ten largest clones take about 3.5%. What was sequenced was PBMCs. These receptors originate from a man aged 40-55 years in good health and CMV-seronegative. Both conserved end residues are part of each CDR3. The D gene is left open where the match is weak. Some rows have no size entry. The others give once, few or many, or a class for an expanded clone.

. 13 TRBJ2-5 TRBV28 TRBD1 CASKGAKRETQYF TGTGCCTCGAAGGGGGCAAAACGGGAGACCCAGTACTTC
. 15 TRBJ2-7 TRBV19 TRBD2 CASSNISGSFGEQYF TGTGCCAGTAGTAACATTAGCGGGAGTTTTGGCGAGCAGTACTTC
. 15 TRBJ1-1 TRBV30 . CAWSPLLGAHTEAFF TGTGCCTGGAGCCCCCTTTTGGGGGCGCACACTGAAGCTTTCTTT
. 15 TRBJ2-7 TRBV27 . CASSDRDKSSYEQYF TGTGCCAGCTCCGACCGGGACAAAAGCTCCTACGAGCAGTACTTC
. 15 TRBJ2-1 TRBV7-2 TRBD2 CASSNSGGSYNEQFF TGTGCCAGCAGCAATAGCGGGGGTTCCTACAATGAGCAGTTCTTC
. 11 TRBJ1-1 TRBV11-2 . CASSLVVQAFF TGTGCCAGCAGCTTAGTAGTCCAAGCTTTCTTT
. 14 TRBJ2-1 TRBV10-1 . CASKLRQAYNEQFF TGCGCCAGCAAGCTACGGCAGGCATACAATGAGCAGTTCTTC
. 16 TRBJ2-4 TRBV5-6 TRBD2 CASSYGVAGGKNIQYF TGTGCCAGCAGCTACGGGGTAGCGGGGGGGAAAAACATTCAGTACTTC
. 15 TRBJ2-6 TRBV28 . CASSLHESGANVLTF TGTGCCAGCAGTTTACATGAGTCTGGGGCCAACGTCCTGACTTTC
. 16 TRBJ2-7 TRBV5-1 TRBD1 CASSWSGTGIAYEQYF TGCGCCAGCAGCTGGTCCGGGACAGGGATAGCCTACGAGCAGTACTTC
few 15 TRBJ2-2 TRBV7-2 . CASSLRGQSTGELFF TGTGCCAGCAGCTTAAGGGGTCAGAGCACCGGGGAGCTGTTTTTT
. 17 TRBJ2-3 TRBV28 TRBD2 CASSLPGSSGYTDTQYF TGTGCCAGCAGTTTACCCGGGAGTAGCGGGTACACAGATACGCAGTATTTT
. 20 TRBJ1-6 TRBV19 TRBD1 CASSPLGTGGRSSYNSPLHF TGTGCCAGTAGCCCGTTAGGGACAGGGGGCCGAAGCTCCTATAATTCACCCCTCCACTTT
. 15 TRBJ1-1 TRBV30 TRBD1 CAWSVPIDRDTEAFF TGTGCCTGGAGTGTCCCCATCGACAGGGACACTGAAGCTTTCTTT
. 14 TRBJ1-5 TRBV27 . CASSWQGSNQPQHF TGTGCCAGCAGTTGGCAGGGAAGCAATCAGCCCCAGCATTTT
medium-sized 16 TRBJ2-7 TRBV4-1 . CASSQDRTGGWAEQYF TGCGCCAGCAGCCAAGATAGGACAGGAGGGTGGGCCGAGCAGTACTTC
few 16 TRBJ1-3 TRBV6-5 . CASSYSGGSSGNTIYF TGTGCCAGCAGTTACTCGGGGGGGTCCTCTGGAAACACCATATATTTT
. 13 TRBJ2-7 TRBV6-1 TRBD2 CAIGTSGPYEQYF TGTGCCATCGGGACTAGCGGTCCCTACGAGCAGTACTTC